Listed below are T cell receptor beta chains from one sample, sequenced in a study of vaccination and CD4 T cells after COVID-19. Antigens for these TCRs are unknown. TCRdb re-derived calls from the PCR reads in MiXCR, one entry per CDR3 protein. The data hold roughly 14,000 distinct CDR3 sequences, with around 40% observed a single time. Sequenced sample: cultured CD4+ T cells from blood. These receptors originate from a human donor with COVID-19. Both conserved end residues are part of each CDR3. Each record gives: V gene, clone size, CDR3 protein. Clone size is given for some rows only: seen once, a few or many times, or a class if the clone is expanded.

v_gene: TRBV12-3/TRBV12-4; abundance: NA; CDR3aa: CASSLARTGLGGYTF
v_gene: TRBV7-2; abundance: NA; CDR3aa: CASSLDTGNQPQHF
v_gene: TRBV7-3; abundance: NA; CDR3aa: CASSPRVGQATEAFF
v_gene: TRBV30; abundance: few; CDR3aa: CAWGGGTLWYGYTF
v_gene: TRBV7-2; abundance: few; CDR3aa: CASSSSGGGNQPQHF
v_gene: TRBV19; abundance: NA; CDR3aa: CASSIAAVRTDTQYF
v_gene: TRBV20-1; abundance: few; CDR3aa: CSALPPGTGKYEQYF
v_gene: TRBV6-1; abundance: NA; CDR3aa: CAKPGSGQTYQETQYF
v_gene: TRBV7-9; abundance: NA; CDR3aa: CASSVFRLDNSPLHF
v_gene: TRBV2; abundance: NA; CDR3aa: CASRAGGLGYTF
v_gene: TRBV6-2/TRBV6-3; abundance: few; CDR3aa: CATYFGRNSGNTIYF
v_gene: TRBV5-6; abundance: NA; CDR3aa: CASSLGQGGTGELFF